Following are 17 T cell receptor beta chains from one sample sequenced in a study of T cell changes during pregnancy in multiple sclerosis (dated by TCRdb to about 2019). Library method: the immunoSEQ multiplex PCR assay. Drawn from immuneACCESS, this table holds only the in-frame rearrangements with V and J called that TCRdb kept. Clones are partly lost; checked studies trace under half to an unresolved V gene and leave the rest unexplained. This sample comprises some 97,000 clones, roughly 90% of them detected only once. Jointly, the top ten make up more than 1.5% of the sample. The source material was peripheral blood, sampled after pregnancy. The receptors here all came from a female donor with multiple sclerosis, enrolled in a pregnancy study.

The chain has TRBV9 and TRBJ2-3; D is unresolved. CDR1 is SGDLS and CDR2 is YYNGEE in the germline V gene. Trimming stripped 3 bases from V and 2 bases from J, with 4 bases between. The CDR3 covers 12 residues. As DNA, the CDR3 is TGTGCCAGCAGCGGCTACACAGATACGCAGTATTTT. The encoded protein is CASSGYTDTQYF.

This chain links TRBV6-4 with TRBJ2-3; weak D call: TRBD1 (6 bases). V was pared by 4 bases and J by 6 bases, with 11 bases between. Germline V gene data show CDR1 as MRHNA and CDR2 as SNTAGT. The CDR3 runs to 13 residues. This chain's CDR3 is CASSVERGDTQYF. CDR3 nucleotide sequence: TGTGCCAGCAGTGTCGAAAGGGGGGATACGCAGTATTTT.

The chain couples TRBV2 to TRBJ1-3; TRBD1 might be the D (5 bases). Germline V gives CDR1 SNHLY, CDR2 FYNNEI. This CDR3 spans 13 amino acids. Here the CDR3 DNA reads TGTGCACTCAGGGATTTCTCTGGAAACACCATATATTTT. It codes for CALRDFSGNTIYF.

The chain has TRBV28 and TRBJ2-1, with 11 positions matching TRBD2. With 5 bases clipped from V and 5 bases from J, the junction kept 5 bases outside the gene matches. CDR3 length: 15 residues. Germline values: CDR1 MDHEN, CDR2 SYDVKM. The CDR3 nucleotides read TGTGCCAGCAGTCGGACTAGCGGGCTCAACAATGAGCAGTTCTTC. Protein sequence: CASSRTSGLNNEQFF.

V is TRBV6-1 and J is TRBJ2-5; 9 nucleotides match TRBD1. With 2 bases clipped from V and 5 bases from J, the junction kept 6 bases outside the gene matches. There are 15 residues in the CDR3. Germline V CDR1 and CDR2: MNHNS, SASEGT. CDR3 sequence reads: CASSETQGASETQYF. In DNA, the CDR3 is TGTGCCAGCAGTGAAACACAGGGGGCAAGCGAGACCCAGTACTTC.

This clone was picked up many times. The chain recombines TRBV4-3 with TRBJ2-5, with 8 bases lining up with TRBD2. This CDR3 spans 15 amino acids. V shed 3 bases and J 5 bases; nucleotides not matched to a gene: 8. In germline, CDR1 is LGHNA, CDR2 YSLEER. The CDR3 DNA reads TGCGCCAGCAGCCACGAACGGGGGGGGGTTGAGACCCAGTACTTC. Translated, it gives CASSHERGGVETQYF.

This chain joins TRBV2 and TRBJ1-1; D is uncertain. Germline V gives CDR1 SNHLY, CDR2 FYNNEI. The CDR3 has 13 amino acids. Trimming removed 3 bases from V and 5 bases from J, with 10 bases in between. The CDR3 sequence: CASSDSDGTEAFF. The CDR3, as DNA: TGTGCCAGCAGTGACTCTGACGGGACTGAAGCTTTCTTT. The variable domain in full, completed from reference TRBV2 and TRBJ1-1, reads EPEVTQTPSHQVTQMGQEVILRCVPISNHLYFYWYRQILGQKVEFLVSFYNNEISEKSEIFDDQFSVERPDGSNFTLKIRSTKLEDSAMYFCASSDSDGTEAFFGQGTRLTVV.

This rearrangement joins TRBV9 to TRBJ1-3; D is uncertain. V was trimmed by 4 bases and J by 0 bases, leaving 17 bases between them. This CDR3 comprises 17 residues. CDR1 SGDLS and CDR2 YYNGEE come from the germline V gene. The CDR3 loop reads CASSPELAGLSGNTIYF. The CDR3 nucleotides read TGTGCCAGCAGCCCTGAATTGGCGGGTCTCTCTGGAAACACCATATATTTT. Complete variable domain (other parts from reference TRBV9 and TRBJ1-3): DSGVTQTPKHLITATGQRVTLRCSPRSGDLSVYWYQQSLDQGLQFLIQYYNGEERAKGNILERFSAQQFPDLHSELNLSSLELGDSALYFCASSPELAGLSGNTIYFGEGSWLTVV.

V and J are TRBV9 and TRBJ2-5; 7 nucleotides line up with TRBD1. The CDR3 runs 15 residues. The germline V gene has CDR1 SGDLS and CDR2 YYNGEE. The ends lost 4 bases at V and 4 bases at J; junction bases unmatched: 10. CDR3 bases: TGTGCCAGCAGCCCCAGGGACAGTCAGTCAGAGACCCAGTACTTC. Amino acid sequence: CASSPRDSQSETQYF. The whole variable domain, filled in from reference TRBV9 and TRBJ2-5, reads DSGVTQTPKHLITATGQRVTLRCSPRSGDLSVYWYQQSLDQGLQFLIQYYNGEERAKGNILERFSAQQFPDLHSELNLSSLELGDSALYFCASSPRDSQSETQYFGPGTRLLVL.

The gene calls are TRBV28 and TRBJ2-7; 9 positions match TRBD2. With V trimmed by 4 bases and J by 3 bases, 7 bases remained unmatched. Germline loops: CDR1 MDHEN, CDR2 SYDVKM. This CDR3 has 15 amino acids. CDR3 loop: CASSSIAGERYEQYF. CDR3 DNA: TGTGCCAGCAGTTCCATAGCGGGAGAGCGCTACGAGCAGTACTTC.

The CDR3 is CASSPTGIRAEAFF. The CDR3 DNA sequence: TGTGCCAGCAGCCCCACAGGGATAAGGGCTGAAGCTTTCTTT. The rearrangement uses TRBV5-5 and TRBJ1-1; D may be TRBD1 (6 bases). V lost 4 bases, J lost 6 bases, and 16 bases lay in between. The CDR3 runs to 14 residues. Germline V gene sequence: CDR1 SGHKS, CDR2 YYEKEE (reference sequence).

This clone showed up just once. V and J are TRBV30 and TRBJ2-3, with no clear D. The CDR3 contains 15 residues. With 0 bases removed from V and 0 bases from J, the gap between germline ends came to 10 bases. Per germline, CDR1 GTSNPN and CDR2 SVGIG (reference sequence). The CDR3 spells CAWSVQDSSTDTQYF. For the CDR3, the DNA is TGTGCCTGGAGTGTACAAGATTCTAGCACAGATACGCAGTATTTT. Variable domain in full (rest from reference TRBV30 and TRBJ2-3): SQTIHQWPATLVQPVGSPLSLECTVEGTSNPNLYWYRQAAGRGLQLLFYSVGIGQISSEVPQNLSASRPQDRQFILSSKKLLLSDSGFYLCAWSVQDSSTDTQYFGPGTRLTVL.

The J gene is TRBJ2-2, the V gene TRBV27; D uncertain. V was shortened by 1 base and J by 6 bases, with 9 bases between the two germline ends. The CDR3 is 14 residues long. The germline V gene encodes CDR1 MNHEY and CDR2 SMNVEV (reference sequence). CDR3 in amino acids: CASSLLMRSGELFF. The CDR3 DNA is TGTGCCAGCAGTTTATTAATGCGTTCCGGGGAGCTGTTTTTT.

The genes are TRBV28 and TRBJ1-6, with 8 bases lining up with TRBD1. The CDR3 is 13 amino acids. In germline, CDR1 is MDHEN, CDR2 SYDVKM. After removal of 10 bases from V and 6 bases from J, the junction contained 5 bases not matched to a gene. The CDR3 here is CAIRTGTNSPLHF. The CDR3 coding sequence is TGTGCCATCAGGACAGGGACTAATTCACCCCTCCACTTT.

The chain recombines TRBV18 with TRBJ2-3, with 9 bases that match TRBD2. Germline assignment: CDR1 KGHSH and CDR2 LQKENI. The junction had 4 bases not matched to a gene; V was cut back by 4 bases and J by 5 bases. This CDR3 spans 14 amino acids. The CDR3 spells CASSRTSAGDTQYF. CDR3 sequence (DNA): TGTGCCAGCTCACGGACTAGCGCGGGAGATACGCAGTATTTT.

The genes are TRBV30 and TRBJ2-7, with D maybe TRBD2 (6 bases). Germline V lookup: CDR1 GTSNPN, CDR2 SVGIG (reference sequence). The CDR3 contains 11 residues. Trimming removed 4 bases from V and 7 bases from J, with 11 bases in between. CDR3 loop: CAWMEGWEQYF. In DNA form, the CDR3 reads TGTGCCTGGATGGAGGGGTGGGAGCAGTACTTC.

The chain couples TRBV7-9 to TRBJ1-5; no clear D gene. V lost 0 bases, J lost 3 bases, and 6 bases lay in between. The CDR3 covers 14 residues. CDR1 and CDR2 from the germline V gene are SEHNR and FQNEAQ (reference sequence). The CDR3 region has the DNA TGTGCCAGCAGCTTAGCGTCACACAATCAGCCCCAGCATTTT. It codes for CASSLASHNQPQHF. Drawing the rest from reference TRBV7-9 and TRBJ1-5, the complete variable domain is DTGVSQNPRHKITKRGQNVTFRCDPISEHNRLYWYRQTLGQGPEFLTYFQNEAQLEKSRLLSDRFSAERPKGSFSTLEIQRTEQGDSAMYLCASSLASHNQPQHFGDGTRLSIL.